This TCR beta chain was captured in a study of T cell responses to AZD1222 COVID-19 vaccine. Using immunoSEQ multiplex PCR, the repertoire was profiled, and TCRdb retains in-frame clones only, with some absent. The sample carries 65,000 to 75,000 clones, 88% recorded once. As to this clone: The antigen remains unidentified.

Study-level points and caveats: Donor demographics were predominantly white British with a female majority; clonal diversity may be underestimated. Spike-specific TCR breadth and depth grew following two AZD1222 doses. Spike as a whole was targeted by vaccine-associated CD4 TCRs, dominant at 160-218 and 743-854. Reports indicate that nearly half of spike-specific TCRs are directed at unmutated variant regions.

Trimming took 5 bases from V and 10 from J; bases not matched to a gene: 12. Germline V gene sequence: CDR1 SGHTA, CDR2 FQGNSA. This CDR3 has 14 residues. This material consisted of peripheral blood, taken 28 days after the second dose of the MenACWY control vaccine. The chain has TRBV7-2 and TRBJ1-1; 8 nucleotides align to TRBD1. The TCR comes from an adult who received the MenACWY meningococcal vaccine as a control. CDR3 sequence (DNA): TGTGCCAGCAGCGCGACAGGGGATCGGGGCAGAGCTTTCTTT. Protein product: CASSATGDRGRAFF.